Following are 2 T cell receptor beta chains from one sample sequenced in a study of T cells after posttransplantation cyclophosphamide. Assay: immunoSEQ multiplex PCR; the TCRdb copy retains only in-frame clones and omits some. The data hold 45,000 to 65,000 clones, with around 94% observed a single time. Specimen: PBMCs. The receptor set was obtained from a woman in her 30s in good health and a related stem cell transplant donor.

This chain uses TRBV6-5 with TRBJ2-1; D possibly corresponds to TRBD2 (6 bases). Germline V gene sequence: CDR1 MNHEY, CDR2 SVGAGI. Trimming removed 5 bases at V and 9 bases at J, with 20 bases between. The CDR3 length is 15 residues. The CDR3 DNA follows: TGTGCCAGCAGTGCCTCTTGGGGGAGGAACTCTGAGCAGTTCTTC. Translating gives CASSASWGRNSEQFF.

This clone was observed once. The chain has TRBV4-1 and TRBJ2-1; 8 bases are a match to TRBD1. Germline lookup yields CDR1 MGHRA and CDR2 YSYEKL. Trimming took 3 bases from V and 2 from J; bases not matched to a gene: 3. This CDR3 has 15 residues. The CDR3 nucleotides are TGCGCCAGCAGCCAGGGGACAGGTACCTACAATGAGCAGTTCTTC. Protein sequence: CASSQGTGTYNEQFF.